The source of this T cell receptor (beta chain) is a study of control samples from healthy donors and cancer patients. TCRdb keeps only in-frame clones here, not all; method: immunoSEQ multiplex PCR. Of tens of thousands of clones in the sample, approximately 94% were seen once. Germline values: CDR1 MDHEN, CDR2 SYDVKM. The germline V and J ends were trimmed by 3 bases and 7 bases, with 21 bases remaining between them. This CDR3 spans 16 amino acids. The receptor comes from a woman aged 18-35 years in good health. Specimen: blood. V and J are TRBV28 and TRBJ1-2; tentative D call: TRBD1 (6 bases). In DNA form, the CDR3 reads TGTGCCAGCAGTTTTCCCTCCCGTCAGGGGAGAGGTGGCTACACCTTC. Translated: CASSFPSRQGRGGYTF.